This TCR beta chain emerged from a study of blood T cell repertoires in COVID-19. Study-level background: COVID-19 samples, acute and convalescent, were from the United States, Italy and Spain. PBMCs, B-cell-depleted T cells, or T cells were the source of the cDNA or gDNA that made up the material.

Authors' processing steps: The authors estimated nucleated cell counts from reference gene primer amplification. Measured with immunoSEQ multiplex PCR; TCRdb has only the in-frame clones, and not every one. That table gives V, J and clone size, and the DNA gave D and trimming. Among 240,000 or so clones listed, roughly 76% were seen once. This CDR3 region has 14 residues. The ends were cut back, 2 bases at V and 7 bases at J, with 12 bases in the middle. The V gene's germline CDR1 is LGHNA and CDR2 YSLEER. A Seattle source enrolled patients during active infection and followed them longitudinally. This TCR derives from an elderly woman with COVID-19, enrolled during active disease. Sequences were obtained from peripheral blood. The chain links TRBV4-3 to TRBJ2-1; maybe TRBD2 (6 bases). The DNA of the CDR3 is TGCGCCAGCAGCCAACTGCGGGGAGGTAATGAGCAGTTCTTC. Its protein is CASSQLRGGNEQFF.